The 30 T cell receptor beta chains below come from one sample, sequenced in a study of OX40 agonist ivuxolimab in advanced cancers. Sequencing was performed with immunoSEQ multiplex PCR; in TCRdb, only in-frame clones are kept and a portion is missing. The sample records about 60,000 clones, less than 90% being singletons. The input for sequencing was CD4+ or CD8+ T cells sorted from blood, taken in a trial of the OX40 agonist ivuxolimab. These TCRs come from an adult with an advanced solid tumor such as melanoma, head and neck, liver or kidney cancer.

In DNA form, the CDR3 reads TGTGCCATCAGTGAGCAGGGAATTGGAAACACCATATATTTT. Its protein product is CAISEQGIGNTIYF. The chain combines TRBV10-3 with TRBJ1-3; maybe TRBD1 (5 bases). CDR3 length: 14 residues. V was pared by 2 bases and J by 3 bases, with 8 bases between. Germline V gene lookup returns CDR1 ENHRY and CDR2 SYGVKD.

J is TRBJ2-2 and V is TRBV5-4; perhaps TRBD2 as D (5 bases). CDR3 length: 15 amino acids. Germline CDR1 and CDR2: SGHNT and YYREEE (reference sequence). Trimming took 4 bases from V and 2 from J, leaving 12 bases between them. Written as DNA, the CDR3 is TGTGCCAGCAGCCAGGTCGGGGTCAACACCGGGGAGCTGTTTTTT. Translating it yields CASSQVGVNTGELFF.

J is TRBJ2-7 and V is TRBV4-2; possible D gene TRBD2, 5 bases. The CDR3 is made up of 13 amino acids. With 3 bases removed from V and 0 bases from J, the gap between germline ends came to 6 bases. Germline V gene data show CDR1 as LGHNA and CDR2 as YNFKEQ. In DNA, the CDR3 is TGTGCCAGCAGCCAGCGGGTCTCCTACGAGCAGTACTTC. It specifies CASSQRVSYEQYF.

The chain recombines TRBV6-1 with TRBJ2-2, with 10 bases identical to TRBD1. The CDR3 is 13 amino acids. J was trimmed by 7 bases and V by 6 bases; bases with no gene match: 2. CDR1 MNHNS and CDR2 SASEGT come from the germline V gene. The CDR3 sequence: CASRGTGDGELFF. CDR3 bases: TGTGCCAGCAGAGGGACAGGGGACGGGGAGCTGTTTTTT.

The rearrangement uses TRBV9 and TRBJ2-5; D gene ambiguous. The CDR3 sequence is 14 residues long. CDR1 SGDLS and CDR2 YYNGEE come from the germline V gene. Trimming stripped 0 bases from V and 4 bases from J, with 10 bases between. Here the CDR3 DNA reads TGTGCCAGCAGCGTAGATCCCCGGAGAGAGACCCAGTACTTC. It codes for CASSVDPRRETQYF. Variable domain in full (rest from reference TRBV9 and TRBJ2-5): DSGVTQTPKHLITATGQRVTLRCSPRSGDLSVYWYQQSLDQGLQFLIQYYNGEERAKGNILERFSAQQFPDLHSELNLSSLELGDSALYFCASSVDPRRETQYFGPGTRLLVL.

The rearrangement joins TRBV21-1 to TRBJ1-2; the table's D call, TRBD1, was not checked against the DNA. TRBV21-1 is an annotated pseudogene. The CDR3 covers 15 residues. CDR3 amino acids: CASSNHRRANYGYTF. CDR3 in DNA: TGTGCCAGCAGCAATCACAGAAGAGCTAACTATGGCTACACCTTC.

The chain is built from TRBV5-5 and TRBJ1-2, with D possibly TRBD1 on 6 matching bases. CDR1 and CDR2 (germline): SGHKS, YYEKEE (reference sequence). V was clipped by 0 bases and J by 4 bases, with 13 bases between them. The CDR3 totals 15 residues. The CDR3 protein is CASSLGWGPFYGYTF. CDR3 DNA: TGTGCCAGCAGCTTGGGCTGGGGGCCTTTCTATGGCTACACCTTC.

Concerning this clone itself: Distinct nucleotide sequences in the sample also encode this CDR3. The chain has TRBV19 and TRBJ2-1; TRBD2 matches 13 bases. J gave up 4 bases and V 8 bases, and 5 bases lay outside the gene matches. The germline V gene has CDR1 LNHDA and CDR2 SQIVND (reference sequence). This CDR3 is built from 15 residues. DNA of the CDR3: TGTGCCAGTTCCAGACTAGCGGGAGGTTACAATGAGCAGTTCTTC. It encodes CASSRLAGGYNEQFF. Full variable domain (rest looked up from reference TRBV19 and TRBJ2-1): DGGITQSPKYLFRKEGQNVTLSCEQNLNHDAMYWYRQDPGQGLRLIYYSQIVNDFQKGDIAEGYSVSREKKESFPLTVTSAQKNPTAFYLCASSRLAGGYNEQFFGPGTRLTVL.

V is TRBV19 and J is TRBJ1-2, with D uncertain. The germline CDR1 and CDR2 sequences are LNHDA and SQIVND (reference sequence). This CDR3 has 12 amino acids. The V and J ends lost 3 bases and 9 bases respectively, with 11 bases between them. The CDR3, as DNA: TGTGCCAGTAGTATGTACAGTGGAAGCTACACCTTC. Translation: CASSMYSGSYTF.

This chain uses TRBV2 with TRBJ2-7, with 7 bases aligning to TRBD1. The germline gives CDR1 SNHLY, CDR2 FYNNEI. J lost 5 bases, V lost 5 bases, and 3 bases had no gene match. The CDR3 extends over 12 amino acids. The DNA of the CDR3 is TGTGCCAGCAGTTACACAGGGGACGAGCAGTACTTC. Translation gives CASSYTGDEQYF.

The rearrangement joins TRBV6-6 to TRBJ1-2; TRBD1 matches at 8 bases. CDR3 length: 15 residues. Germline lookup yields CDR1 MNHNY and CDR2 SVGAGI (reference sequence). V was pared by 0 bases and J by 4 bases, with 4 bases of the junction left unmatched. For the CDR3, the DNA is TGTGCCAGCAGTTACTCGGCAGGGGGCGTCTATGGCTACACCTTC. It specifies CASSYSAGGVYGYTF.

The chain employs TRBV19 and TRBJ1-1; D gene uncertain. Trimming removed 1 base from V and 1 base from J, with 7 bases in between. This CDR3 has 14 amino acids. CDR1 is LNHDA and CDR2 is SQIVND in the germline V gene (reference sequence). In DNA, the CDR3 is TGTGCCAGTAGTATAGGTCACCGGAACACTGAAGCTTTCTTT. As protein: CASSIGHRNTEAFF.

The chain links TRBV19 to TRBJ1-6; D may be TRBD1 (5 bases). Germline V gene lookup returns CDR1 LNHDA and CDR2 SQIVND (reference sequence). Trimming cost V 8 bases and J 0 bases, with 11 bases left between them. CDR3 length equals 15 residues. The CDR3 DNA sequence: TGTGCCAGTGGTACGGGGGGCTCCTATAATTCACCCCTCCACTTT. Translating it yields CASGTGGSYNSPLHF.

CDR3 in DNA: TGTGCCAGCAGCCGGGGGTTCGAGCAGTACTTC. Amino acid sequence: CASSRGFEQYF. This chain connects TRBV5-8 to TRBJ2-7; maybe TRBD2 (6 bases). This CDR3 contains 11 residues. In germline, CDR1 is SGHTS, CDR2 YDEGEE. The V end was cut by 4 bases, the J end by 6 bases, with 8 bases between.

The V and J genes are TRBV20-1 and TRBJ2-1; D remains ambiguous. Germline V gives CDR1 DFQATT, CDR2 SNEGSKA (reference sequence). V gave up 3 bases and J gave up 12 bases, with 12 bases separating them. The CDR3 length is 11 residues. The CDR3 coding sequence is TGCAGTGCTAGGTTTACCTCAGGGCAGTTCTTC. Residues: CSARFTSGQFF.

The chain uses TRBV30 and TRBJ1-1, with D uncertain. This CDR3 is built from 13 residues. Per the germline V gene, CDR1 is GTSNPN and CDR2 is SVGIG (reference sequence). Trimming removed 4 bases from V and 8 bases from J, with 17 bases in between. The CDR3 protein is CAWNGPRAIEAFF. In DNA, the CDR3 is TGTGCCTGGAACGGACCCCGGGCGATCGAAGCTTTCTTT.

The chain employs TRBV28 and TRBJ1-5, with D possibly TRBD1 on 5 matching bases. Germline V lookup: CDR1 MDHEN, CDR2 SYDVKM. Trimming shortened V by 5 bases and J by 2 bases, and 16 bases separated the two germline ends. The CDR3 covers 16 residues. CDR3 sequence (DNA): TGTGCCAGCAGTCGACCGGGCAGGGAGGGCAATCAGCCCCAGCATTTT. It yields the protein CASSRPGREGNQPQHF.

V is TRBV7-3 and J is TRBJ2-2; tentative D call: TRBD1 (6 bases). There are 15 residues in the CDR3. V lost 5 bases and J lost 4, with 14 bases in between. Germline V gene data show CDR1 as SGHTA and CDR2 as FQGTGA. The CDR3 DNA reads TGTGCCAGCAGCGACCCACAGGGCTTCACCGGGGAGCTGTTTTTT. Translation: CASSDPQGFTGELFF.

The rearrangement joins TRBV6-1 to TRBJ2-7, with 7 bases fitting TRBD1. The CDR3 totals 14 residues. The J segment lost 3 bases and the V segment lost 6 bases, leaving 8 bases of the junction unmatched. Looked up from germline, CDR1 is MNHNS and CDR2 is SASEGT. The CDR3, as DNA: TGTGCCAGCAGCGTTAACAGGGGTCTCTACGAGCAGTACTTC. It yields the protein CASSVNRGLYEQYF.

The chain couples TRBV7-9 to TRBJ2-2, with D perhaps matching TRBD2 (5 bases). The V end lost 2 bases, the J end lost 0 bases, and 7 bases lay between the germline ends. Germline lookup yields CDR1 SEHNR and CDR2 FQNEAQ (reference sequence). This CDR3 has 15 amino acids. As DNA, the CDR3 is TGTGCCAGCAGCTTACTGGGAGCGAACACCGGGGAGCTGTTTTTT. It translates to CASSLLGANTGELFF.

This chain connects TRBV28 to TRBJ2-1; no reliable D call. From germline, CDR1 is MDHEN and CDR2 SYDVKM. The CDR3 covers 14 residues. The V gene lost 4 bases and the J gene lost 15 bases, with 22 bases spanning the gap. The CDR3 loop is CASSSGSPPAMPFF. The DNA of the CDR3 is TGTGCCAGCAGTTCCGGTAGTCCACCCGCGATGCCGTTCTTC.

The chain carries TRBV9 and TRBJ1-1, with a possible D match to TRBD1 (5 bases). Germline CDR1 reads SGDLS; CDR2 reads YYNGEE. There are 14 residues in the CDR3. V lost 6 bases to trimming and J lost 7 bases, with 19 bases between them. CDR3 loop: CASTPFPGTVEAFF. The CDR3, as DNA: TGTGCCAGCACCCCCTTCCCCGGGACGGTTGAAGCTTTCTTT.

The chain joins TRBV12-5 to TRBJ2-2; 13 positions match TRBD2. After removal of 4 bases from V and 10 bases from J, the junction contained 6 bases not matched to a gene. The CDR3 sequence is 15 residues long. Germline V gives CDR1 LGHNT, CDR2 FRNRAP. CDR3 protein: CASGSRTSGGSELFF. CDR3 DNA: TGTGCTAGTGGTTCCCGGACTAGCGGGGGATCGGAGCTGTTTTTT. The variable domain in full, completed from reference TRBV12-5 and TRBJ2-2, reads DARVTQTPRHKVTEMGQEVTMRCQPILGHNTVFWYRQTMMQGLELLAYFRNRAPLDDSGMPKDRFSAEMPDATLATLKIQPSEPRDSAVYFCASGSRTSGGSELFFGEGSRLTVL.

The chain links TRBV6-5 to TRBJ2-7; D may be TRBD2 (5 bases). Germline-derived CDR1 and CDR2 are MNHEY and SVGAGI. There are 15 residues in the CDR3. V dropped 7 bases and J dropped 1 base, with 17 bases sitting between them. CDR3 in DNA: TGTGCCAGCAAGACCGGGGTCCTTCGGTCCTACGAGCAGTACTTC. Amino acid sequence: CASKTGVLRSYEQYF.

The chain combines TRBV5-1 with TRBJ2-2; 14 positions match TRBD2. Trimming took 3 bases from V and 3 from J; bases not matched to a gene: 4. This CDR3 is built from 17 residues. Germline values: CDR1 SGHRS, CDR2 YFSETQ. The CDR3 region is CASSSGLAGVDTGELFF. The CDR3 DNA sequence: TGCGCCAGCAGCTCGGGACTAGCGGGGGTGGACACCGGGGAGCTGTTTTTT.

This chain links TRBV6-1 with TRBJ1-3; 8 bases fit TRBD1. The CDR3 spans 14 residues. The germline CDR1 and CDR2 sequences are MNHNS and SASEGT. V lost 5 bases, J lost 4 bases, and 4 bases stayed unmatched. CDR3 amino acids: CASSTGGAGNTIYF. CDR3 nucleotides: TGTGCCAGCAGTACAGGGGGTGCAGGAAACACCATATATTTT.

The chain employs TRBV5-1 and TRBJ2-3; no clear D gene. V lost 0 bases and J 4 bases, leaving 9 bases between the germline ends. This CDR3 contains 14 residues. Germline CDR1 is SGHRS and CDR2 is YFSETQ. The CDR3 sequence is CASSLASLADTQYF. The CDR3 coding sequence is TGCGCCAGCAGCTTGGCCTCCTTGGCAGATACGCAGTATTTT.

The V and J genes are TRBV29-1 and TRBJ2-3; D remains unclear. The CDR3 runs 13 residues. Trimming pared 6 bases from V and 3 bases from J, leaving 13 bases between. CDR1 and CDR2 from the germline V gene are SQVTM and ANQGSEA. The CDR3 DNA is TGCAGCGTGGGCCCCCAGTCTACAGATACGCAGTATTTT. Encoded protein: CSVGPQSTDTQYF.

The chain links TRBV2 to TRBJ1-3; no clear D. The germline V gene encodes CDR1 SNHLY and CDR2 FYNNEI. V dropped 2 bases and J dropped 2 bases, with 7 bases sitting between them. CDR3 size: 14 residues. This CDR3 is CASSETFTGNTIYF. The CDR3 DNA reads TGTGCCAGCAGTGAAACGTTCACTGGAAACACCATATATTTT.

This chain uses TRBV5-5 with TRBJ1-3; no firm D call. The CDR3 is 16 residues long. The V gene lost 5 bases and the J gene lost 0 bases, with 15 bases spanning the gap. Per the germline V gene, CDR1 is SGHKS and CDR2 is YYEKEE (reference sequence). The CDR3 reads CASRPGELLSGNTIYF. The DNA of the CDR3 is TGTGCCAGCAGGCCGGGAGAACTCCTCTCTGGAAACACCATATATTTT.